Listed below are T cell receptor beta chains from one sample, sequenced in a study of T cells in tumors after PD-1 blockade. Sequencing was performed with immunoSEQ multiplex PCR; in TCRdb, only in-frame clones are kept and a portion is missing. The sample lists approximately 2,800 clones, 71% occurring once. This specimen consisted of tumor tissue, obtained after anti-PD-1 treatment. The receptors originated from a human donor with basal cell carcinoma. Each CDR3 is given with its conserved first and last residue. The D gene is left open where the match is weak. Size is stated for part of the rows, as once, few or many counts, or as a class when the clone is expanded.

j_call v_call clone_size d_call cdr3_nt cdr3_aa
TRBJ2-5 TRBV18 - TRBD2 TGTGCCAGCTCACCCTTAGCGGGGGAGACCCAGTACTTC CASSPLAGETQYF
TRBJ2-4 TRBV7-8 - - TGTGCCAGCAGCTTAGGGGTCCAGGTGTTGGGGGGCATTCAGTACTTC CASSLGVQVLGGIQYF
TRBJ1-4 TRBV7-6 - - TGTGCCAGCAGCTTAACGGGGATGCCAAATGAAAAACTGTTTTTT CASSLTGMPNEKLFF
TRBJ1-2 TRBV27 few TRBD1 TGTGCCAGCAGTACCGGGACAGCCTATGGCTACACCTTC CASSTGTAYGYTF